This passage covers 11 T cell receptor beta chains from one sample sequenced in a study of T cell repertoires in cytomegalovirus infection. TCRdb used MiXCR to reprocess the reads, holding one entry per CDR3 protein. This sample has approximately 170,000 distinct CDR3 sequences; roughly 15% occur once, and the top ten carry around 19%. Sequenced: CD8+ T cells from PBMCs. These receptors all stem from a human donor in good health (CMV status not recorded). Some clones in this sample may be carry-over from other donors' samples.

This clonotype was detected a few times. J is TRBJ2-1 and V is TRBV27; D is unresolved. The CDR3 is 15 amino acids. V lost 3 bases and J lost 4, with 13 bases in between. The V gene's germline CDR1 is MNHEY and CDR2 SMNVEV (reference sequence). The CDR3 spells CASSFGGRKYNEQFF. CDR3 sequence (DNA): TGTGCCAGCAGTTTCGGCGGTAGAAAGTACAATGAGCAGTTCTTC.

This clonotype appeared a few times. This chain links TRBV6-5 with TRBJ2-2, with D tentatively TRBD2 (5 bases). The CDR3 is 15 residues long. With 6 bases removed from V and 3 bases from J, the gap between germline ends came to 14 bases. The germline V gene encodes CDR1 MNHEY and CDR2 SVGAGI. CDR3 coding DNA: TGTGCCAGCAGAGGAGGCTCGACTGACACCGGGGAGCTGTTTTTT. This gives the protein CASRGGSTDTGELFF.

This clonotype showed up just a few times. The genes are TRBV12-3 or TRBV12-4 and TRBJ2-1; 8 bases align to TRBD1. V lost 6 bases to trimming and J lost 2 bases; unmatched junction nucleotides: 6. The CDR3 covers 15 residues. The chain's CDR3 is CASSPPGGPYNEQFF. In nucleotides, the CDR3 is TGTGCCAGCAGCCCCCCAGGGGGCCCCTACAATGAGCAGTTCTTC.

In this sample, this clonotype turned up many times. The CDR3 sequence: CASSSSFYEQYF. The CDR3 bases are TGTGCCAGCAGCTCGAGTTTCTACGAGCAGTACTTC. The V and J genes are TRBV7-2 and TRBJ2-7; D is unresolved. Germline CDR1 is SGHTA and CDR2 is FQGNSA. Trimming shortened V by 4 bases and J by 3 bases, and 7 bases separated the two germline ends. The CDR3 spans 12 residues.

The chain carries TRBV20-1 and TRBJ2-7, with 8 nucleotides matching TRBD2. The germline V gene encodes CDR1 DFQATT and CDR2 SNEGSKA (reference sequence). The CDR3 sequence is 13 residues long. In nucleotides, the CDR3 is TGCAGAGTCTCTAGCGGGCAGACCTACGAGCAGTACTTC. This codes for CRVSSGQTYEQYF.

This sequence joins TRBV24-1 and TRBJ2-5; D possibly uses TRBD1 or TRBD2 (5 bases each). The CDR3 sequence is 15 residues long. Trimming took 6 bases from V and 7 from J, leaving 20 bases between them. Looked up from germline, CDR1 is KGHDR and CDR2 is SFDVKD. CDR3 coding DNA: TGTGCCACCAGTTTGCCGAGAGGGGCTCACGGGACCCAGTACTTC. This codes for CATSLPRGAHGTQYF.

The chain employs TRBV2 and TRBJ1-2; TRBD1 might be the D (5 bases). V shed 4 bases and J shed 4 bases, with 10 bases lying between them. Germline loops: CDR1 SNHLY, CDR2 FYNNEI. The CDR3 spans 13 residues. This CDR3 reads CASSAAGGYGYTF. The CDR3, as DNA: TGTGCCAGCAGTGCGGCGGGGGGCTATGGCTACACCTTC.

This chain connects TRBV6-2 or TRBV6-3 to TRBJ2-6, with D unclear. CDR3 length equals 18 residues. Germline V gives CDR1 MNHEY, CDR2 SVGEGT. V lost 7 bases, J lost 0 bases, and 19 bases lay in between. CDR3 DNA sequence: TGTGCCAGCACCCTGGGTAGTAGAGCGTTCTCTGGGGCCAACGTCCTGACTTTC. Its protein product is CASTLGSRAFSGANVLTF.

This clonotype was detected only once. The rearrangement links TRBV4-3 to TRBJ2-7; 7 bases agree with TRBD2. The V gene end was trimmed by 1 base and the J gene end by 2 bases; junction bases not matched to a gene: 8. CDR1 is LGHNA, CDR2 YSLEER, per germline. CDR3 size: 16 residues. CDR3 sequence reads: CASSQGSSGPTYEQYF. The CDR3 coding sequence is TGCGCCAGCAGCCAAGGGAGTAGCGGGCCCACCTACGAGCAGTACTTC.

The chain uses TRBV12-3 or TRBV12-4 and TRBJ2-1; 13 bases are shared with TRBD2. The V segment lost 6 bases and the J segment 8 bases; nucleotides outside the gene matches: 7. This CDR3 comprises 15 residues. The CDR3 coding sequence is TGTGCCAGCAGCCGGACTAGCGGGAGTGGGGATGAGCAGTTCTTC. Translation gives CASSRTSGSGDEQFF.

The chain couples TRBV6-6 to TRBJ1-5; D is unclear. Looked up from germline, CDR1 is MNHNY and CDR2 is SVGAGI (reference sequence). The CDR3 is 14 amino acids. Trimming took off 7 bases at V and 1 base at J, with 11 bases between the two ends. The CDR3 sequence: CASTPGESNQPQHF. CDR3 nucleotide sequence: TGTGCCAGCACCCCGGGCGAGAGCAATCAGCCCCAGCATTTT.